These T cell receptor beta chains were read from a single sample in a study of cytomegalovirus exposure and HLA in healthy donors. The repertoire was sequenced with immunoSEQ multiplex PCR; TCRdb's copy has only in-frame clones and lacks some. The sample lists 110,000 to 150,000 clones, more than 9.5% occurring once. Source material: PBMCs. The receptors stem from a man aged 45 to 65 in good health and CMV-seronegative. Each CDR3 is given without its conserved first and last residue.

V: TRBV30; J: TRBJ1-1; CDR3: AWKRTGLTEAF
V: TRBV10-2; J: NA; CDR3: ASPGTGCDEQY
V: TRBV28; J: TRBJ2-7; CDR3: ASIKEGTGSYEQY
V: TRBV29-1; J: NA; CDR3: SVGSAYEQY
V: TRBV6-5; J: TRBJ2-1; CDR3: ASAGGGRVNEQF
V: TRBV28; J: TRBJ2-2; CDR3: ASGEPPGTGELF
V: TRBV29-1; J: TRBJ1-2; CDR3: SVELGQSYGYT
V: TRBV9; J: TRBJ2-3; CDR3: ASSAWDFTDTQY
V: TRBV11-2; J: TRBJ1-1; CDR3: ASSFSGESNTEAF
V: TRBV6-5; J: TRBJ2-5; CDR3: ASSSYTSVKTQY
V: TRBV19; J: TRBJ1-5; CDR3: ASSIDPGQPQH
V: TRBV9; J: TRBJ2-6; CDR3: ASSASSRGRGSGANVLT
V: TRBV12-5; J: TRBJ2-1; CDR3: ASASHEEKQF
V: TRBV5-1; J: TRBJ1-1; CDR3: ASSSDRGQTEAF
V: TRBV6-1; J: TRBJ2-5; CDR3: ASSMGLGVQETQY
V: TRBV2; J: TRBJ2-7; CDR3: ASSDRASGNYEQY
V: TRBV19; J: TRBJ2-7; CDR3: ASSKRDRAGEQY
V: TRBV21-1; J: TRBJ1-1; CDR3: ASSKARVLDTEAF
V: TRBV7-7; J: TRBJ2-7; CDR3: ASSLQERREQY
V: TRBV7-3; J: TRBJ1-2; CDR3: ASSPVPGQGAGGYT
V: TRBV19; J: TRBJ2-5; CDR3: ASSIPGGEGEETQY
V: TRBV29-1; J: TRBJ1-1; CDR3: SVETAMNTEAF
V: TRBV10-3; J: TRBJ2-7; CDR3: AITPDNSYEQY
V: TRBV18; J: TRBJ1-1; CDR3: ASSPRGPGPTEAF
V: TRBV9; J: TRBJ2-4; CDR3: ASSVAKTGGRENIQY
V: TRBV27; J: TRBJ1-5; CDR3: ASSSPGQPQH
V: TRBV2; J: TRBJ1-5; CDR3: ASSYTGFQPQH
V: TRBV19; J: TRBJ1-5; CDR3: ASRGQGRGQPQH
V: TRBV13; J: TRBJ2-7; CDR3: ASSPSSGRRVEQY
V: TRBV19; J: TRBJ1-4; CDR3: ASKRDTSVGKLF
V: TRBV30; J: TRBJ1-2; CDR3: AWRPPQGSGGYT
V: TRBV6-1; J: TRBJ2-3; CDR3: ASRDRGHTDTQY
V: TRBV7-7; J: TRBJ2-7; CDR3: ASSLAGGTGLNEQY
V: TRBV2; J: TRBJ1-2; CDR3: ASSGTDKYGYT
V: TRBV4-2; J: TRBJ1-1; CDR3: ASSLKPGEVNTEAF
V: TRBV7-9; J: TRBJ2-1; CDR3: ASSRGRGGSDEQF
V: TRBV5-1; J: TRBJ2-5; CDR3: ASSQGLAGGLGETQY
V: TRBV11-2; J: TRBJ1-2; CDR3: ASSFSDYGYT
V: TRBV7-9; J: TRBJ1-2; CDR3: ASSLVLGLVAGT
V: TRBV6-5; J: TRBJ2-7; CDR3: ASTPPGFSYEQY
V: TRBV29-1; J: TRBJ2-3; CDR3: SHVSGYTDTQY
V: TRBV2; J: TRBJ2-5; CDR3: ASNRDFQETQY
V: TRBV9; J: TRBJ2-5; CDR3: ASSTGVETQY
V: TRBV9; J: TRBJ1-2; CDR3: ASESNYGYT
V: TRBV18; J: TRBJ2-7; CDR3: ASSPQSSGGASEQY
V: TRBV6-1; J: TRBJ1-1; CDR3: ASSPIFDREAF
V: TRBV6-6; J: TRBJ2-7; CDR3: ASSYSQTYEQY
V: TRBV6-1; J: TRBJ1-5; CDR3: ASTDRGNQPQH
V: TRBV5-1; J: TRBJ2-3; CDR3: ASSLAEGGGTDTQY
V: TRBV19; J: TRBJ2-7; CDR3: ASSIRPGSYEQY
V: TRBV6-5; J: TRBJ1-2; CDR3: ASRRARGGYT
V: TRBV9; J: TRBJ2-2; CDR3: ASNPQENTGELF